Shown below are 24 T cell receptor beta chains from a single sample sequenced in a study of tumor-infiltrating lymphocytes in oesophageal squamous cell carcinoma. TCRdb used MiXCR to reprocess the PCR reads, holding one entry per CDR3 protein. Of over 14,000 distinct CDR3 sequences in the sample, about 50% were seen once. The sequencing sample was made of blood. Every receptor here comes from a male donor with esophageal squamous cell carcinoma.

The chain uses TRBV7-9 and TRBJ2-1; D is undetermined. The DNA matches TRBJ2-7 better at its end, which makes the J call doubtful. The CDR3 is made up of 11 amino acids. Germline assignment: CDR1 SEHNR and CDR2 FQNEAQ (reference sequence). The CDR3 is CASSLGNEQYF. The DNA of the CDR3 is TGTGCCAGCAGCTTAGGAAATGAGCAGTACTTC.

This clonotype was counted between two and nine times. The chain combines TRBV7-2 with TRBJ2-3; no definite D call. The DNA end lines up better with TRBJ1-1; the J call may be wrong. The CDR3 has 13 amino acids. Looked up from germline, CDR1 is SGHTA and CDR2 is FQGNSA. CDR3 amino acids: CASSLTTNTEAFF. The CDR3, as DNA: TGTGCCAGCAGCCTAACGACAAACACTGAAGCTTTCTTT.

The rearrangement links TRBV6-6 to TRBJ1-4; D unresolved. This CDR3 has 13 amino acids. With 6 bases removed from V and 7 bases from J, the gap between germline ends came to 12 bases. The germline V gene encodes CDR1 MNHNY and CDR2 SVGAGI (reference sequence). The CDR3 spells CASSMNIGEKLFF. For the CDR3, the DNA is TGTGCCAGCAGCATGAACATAGGTGAAAAACTGTTTTTT.

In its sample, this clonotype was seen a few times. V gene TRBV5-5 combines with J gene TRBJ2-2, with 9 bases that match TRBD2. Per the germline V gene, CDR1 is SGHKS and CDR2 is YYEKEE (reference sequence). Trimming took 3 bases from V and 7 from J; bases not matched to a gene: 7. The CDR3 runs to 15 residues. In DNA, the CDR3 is TGTGCCAGCAGCTCCGGGACTAGCTGGATCGGGGAGCTGTTTTTT. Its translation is CASSSGTSWIGELFF.

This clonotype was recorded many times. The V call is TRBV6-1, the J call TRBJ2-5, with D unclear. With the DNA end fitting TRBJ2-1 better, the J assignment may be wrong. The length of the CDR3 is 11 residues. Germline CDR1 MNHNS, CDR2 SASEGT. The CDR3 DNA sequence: TGTGCCAGCAGTCTCGGCAATGAGCAGTTCTTC. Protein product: CASSLGNEQFF.

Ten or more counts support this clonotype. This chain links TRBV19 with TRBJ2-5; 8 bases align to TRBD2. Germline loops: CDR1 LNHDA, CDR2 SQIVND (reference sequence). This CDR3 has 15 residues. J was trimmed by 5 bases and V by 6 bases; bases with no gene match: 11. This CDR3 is CASREGSGRVETQYF. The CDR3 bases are TGTGCCAGTAGGGAGGGGAGCGGGAGAGTGGAGACCCAGTACTTC.

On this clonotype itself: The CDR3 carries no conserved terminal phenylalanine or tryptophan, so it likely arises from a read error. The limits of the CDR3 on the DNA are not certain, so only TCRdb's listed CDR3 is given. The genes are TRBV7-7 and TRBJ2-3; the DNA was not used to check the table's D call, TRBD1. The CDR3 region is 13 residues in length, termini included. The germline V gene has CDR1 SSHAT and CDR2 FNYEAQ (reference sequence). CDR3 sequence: CASSCPLWSPSVR.

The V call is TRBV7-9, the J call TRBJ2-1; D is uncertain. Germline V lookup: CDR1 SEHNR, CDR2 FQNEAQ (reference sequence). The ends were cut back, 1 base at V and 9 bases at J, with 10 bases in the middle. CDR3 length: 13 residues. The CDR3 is CASSLDQMGEQFF. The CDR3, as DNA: TGTGCCAGCAGCTTAGACCAGATGGGTGAGCAGTTCTTC.

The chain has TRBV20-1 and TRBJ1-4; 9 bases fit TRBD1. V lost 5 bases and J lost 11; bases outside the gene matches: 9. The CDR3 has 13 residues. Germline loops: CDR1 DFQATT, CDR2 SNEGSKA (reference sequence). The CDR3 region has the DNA TGCAGTGCTTTAGACAGGGGGGGACGGAAACTGTTTTTT. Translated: CSALDRGGRKLFF.

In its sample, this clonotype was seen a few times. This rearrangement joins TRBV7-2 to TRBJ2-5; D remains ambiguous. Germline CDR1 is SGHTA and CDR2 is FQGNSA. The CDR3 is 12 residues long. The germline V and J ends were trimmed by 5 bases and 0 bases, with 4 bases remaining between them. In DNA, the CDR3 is TGTGCCAGCAGCCGTGACCAAGAGACCCAGTACTTC. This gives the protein CASSRDQETQYF.

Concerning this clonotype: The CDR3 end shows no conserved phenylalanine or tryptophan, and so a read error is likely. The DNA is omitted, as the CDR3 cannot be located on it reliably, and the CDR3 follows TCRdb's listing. The CDR3 loop reads CASSFTGGETQYFGA. The chain uses TRBV7-2 and TRBJ2-6; the table gives TRBD1 as D, unverified against the DNA. The germline gives CDR1 SGHTA, CDR2 FQGNSA. A total of 15 residues make up the CDR3, ends included.

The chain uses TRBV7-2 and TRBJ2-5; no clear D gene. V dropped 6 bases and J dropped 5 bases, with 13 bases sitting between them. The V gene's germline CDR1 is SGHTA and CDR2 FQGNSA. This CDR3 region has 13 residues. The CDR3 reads CASSPTQTETQYF. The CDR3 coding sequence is TGTGCCAGCAGTCCTACTCAGACGGAGACCCAGTACTTC.

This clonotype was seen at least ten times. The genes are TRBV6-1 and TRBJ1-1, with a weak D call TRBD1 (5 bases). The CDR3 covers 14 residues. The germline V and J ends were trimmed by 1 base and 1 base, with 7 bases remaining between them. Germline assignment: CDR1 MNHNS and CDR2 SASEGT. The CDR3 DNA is TGTGCCAGCAGTGAAGGGGGGGAGAACACTGAAGCTTTCTTT. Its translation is CASSEGGENTEAFF.

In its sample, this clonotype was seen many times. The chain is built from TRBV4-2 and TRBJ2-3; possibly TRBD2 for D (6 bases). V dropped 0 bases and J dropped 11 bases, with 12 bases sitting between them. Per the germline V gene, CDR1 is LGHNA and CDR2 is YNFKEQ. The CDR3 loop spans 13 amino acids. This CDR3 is CASSQESVGGQYF. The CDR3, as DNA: TGTGCCAGCAGCCAAGAATCTGTCGGGGGGCAGTATTTT.

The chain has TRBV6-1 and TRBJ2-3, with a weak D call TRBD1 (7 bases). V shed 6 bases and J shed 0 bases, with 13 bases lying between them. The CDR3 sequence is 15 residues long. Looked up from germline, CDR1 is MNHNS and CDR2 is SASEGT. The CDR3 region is CASRIQGTSTDTQYF. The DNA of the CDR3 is TGTGCCAGCAGGATACAGGGGACTAGCACAGATACGCAGTATTTT.

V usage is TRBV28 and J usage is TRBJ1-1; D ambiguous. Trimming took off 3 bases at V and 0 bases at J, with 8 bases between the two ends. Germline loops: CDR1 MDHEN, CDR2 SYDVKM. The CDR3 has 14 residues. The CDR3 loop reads CASSFRVVNTEAFF. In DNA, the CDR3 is TGTGCCAGCAGTTTTCGGGTAGTGAACACTGAAGCTTTCTTT.

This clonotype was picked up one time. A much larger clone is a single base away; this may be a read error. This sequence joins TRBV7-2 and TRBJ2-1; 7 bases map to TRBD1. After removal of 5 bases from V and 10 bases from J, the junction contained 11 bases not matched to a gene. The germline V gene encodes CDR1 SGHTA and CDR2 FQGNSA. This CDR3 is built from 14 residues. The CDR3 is CASSTDRQSYEQFF. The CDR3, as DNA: TGTGCCAGCAGCACGGACAGGCAATCCTACGAGCAGTTCTTC.

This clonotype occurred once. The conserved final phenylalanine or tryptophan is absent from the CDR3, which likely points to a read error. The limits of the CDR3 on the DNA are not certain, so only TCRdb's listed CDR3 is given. The CDR3 loop is CASSSMSTAGIYEQYFGP. This rearrangement joins TRBV7-2 to TRBJ2-3; no check of the table's D call, TRBD2, against the DNA was made. Germline CDR1 is SGHTA and CDR2 is FQGNSA. The CDR3 length equals 18 residues, ends included.

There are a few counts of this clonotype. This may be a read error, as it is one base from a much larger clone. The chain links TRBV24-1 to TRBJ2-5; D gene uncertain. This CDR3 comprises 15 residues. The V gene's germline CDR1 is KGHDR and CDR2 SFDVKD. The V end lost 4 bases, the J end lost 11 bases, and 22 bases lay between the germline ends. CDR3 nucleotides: TGTGCCACCAGTGAACAGACGGGTGCCTACAATGAGCAGTACTTC. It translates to CATSEQTGAYNEQYF.

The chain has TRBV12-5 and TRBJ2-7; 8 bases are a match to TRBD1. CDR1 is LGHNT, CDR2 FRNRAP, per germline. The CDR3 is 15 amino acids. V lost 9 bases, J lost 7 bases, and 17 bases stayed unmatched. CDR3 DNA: TGTGCTAGCGCTTCCCAGGGGGCGTCCTACAATGAGCAGTACTTC. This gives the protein CASASQGASYNEQYF.

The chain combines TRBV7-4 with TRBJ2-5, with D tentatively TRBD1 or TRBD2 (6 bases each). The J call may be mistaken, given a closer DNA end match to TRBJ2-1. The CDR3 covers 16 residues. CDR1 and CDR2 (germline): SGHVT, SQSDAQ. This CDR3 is CASSLWGGRGDNEQFF. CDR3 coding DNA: TGTGCCAGCAGCTTATGGGGCGGAAGGGGGGACAATGAGCAGTTCTTC.

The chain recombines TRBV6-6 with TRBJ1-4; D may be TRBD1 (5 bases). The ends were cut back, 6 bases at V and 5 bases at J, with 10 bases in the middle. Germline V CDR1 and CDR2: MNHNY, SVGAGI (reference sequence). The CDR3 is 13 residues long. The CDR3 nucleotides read TGTGCCAGCAGAGAGGGGCAGAATGAAAAACTGTTTTTT. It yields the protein CASREGQNEKLFF.

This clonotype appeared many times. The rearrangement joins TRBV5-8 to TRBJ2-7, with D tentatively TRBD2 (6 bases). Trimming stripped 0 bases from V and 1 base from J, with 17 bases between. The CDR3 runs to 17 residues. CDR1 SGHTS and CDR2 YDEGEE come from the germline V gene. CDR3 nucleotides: TGTGCCAGCAGCTTGGCCCGCTTGAGGGCGGGATCCTACGAGCAGTACTTC. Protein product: CASSLARLRAGSYEQYF.

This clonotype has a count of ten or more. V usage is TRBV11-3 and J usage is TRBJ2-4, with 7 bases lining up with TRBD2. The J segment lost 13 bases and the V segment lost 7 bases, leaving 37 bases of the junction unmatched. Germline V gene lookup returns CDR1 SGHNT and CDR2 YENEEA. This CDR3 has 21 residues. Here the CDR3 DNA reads TGTGCCAGCAAGATGTGGCTCCGGGACGTTCCAAGCGGGGTCTCCTACAATGAGCAGTACTTC. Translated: CASKMWLRDVPSGVSYNEQYF. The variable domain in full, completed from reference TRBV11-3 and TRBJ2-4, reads EAGVVQSPRYKIIEKKQPVAFWCNPISGHNTLYWYLQNLGQGPELLIRYENEEAVDDSQLPKDRFSAERLKGVDSTLKIQPAELGDSAVYLCASKMWLRDVPSGVSYNEQYFGAGTRLSVL.